The source of this T cell receptor beta chain is a study of technical replicates of blood from several donors. Assay: immunoSEQ multiplex PCR; the TCRdb copy retains only in-frame clones and omits some. The data show some 70,000 clones, roughly 96% seen once. This clonotype originated in a human donor in good health. Sample: T cells isolated from PBMCs.

The CDR3 bases are TGCGCCAGCAGCCAAGGCGGTGAGGGCGAGCAAGAGACCCAGTACTTC. Its translation is CASSQGGEGEQETQYF. The chain recombines TRBV4-1 with TRBJ2-5; possible D gene TRBD2, 5 bases. In germline, CDR1 is MGHRA, CDR2 YSYEKL. There are 16 residues in the CDR3. Trimming took 1 base from V and 2 from J, leaving 14 bases between them.